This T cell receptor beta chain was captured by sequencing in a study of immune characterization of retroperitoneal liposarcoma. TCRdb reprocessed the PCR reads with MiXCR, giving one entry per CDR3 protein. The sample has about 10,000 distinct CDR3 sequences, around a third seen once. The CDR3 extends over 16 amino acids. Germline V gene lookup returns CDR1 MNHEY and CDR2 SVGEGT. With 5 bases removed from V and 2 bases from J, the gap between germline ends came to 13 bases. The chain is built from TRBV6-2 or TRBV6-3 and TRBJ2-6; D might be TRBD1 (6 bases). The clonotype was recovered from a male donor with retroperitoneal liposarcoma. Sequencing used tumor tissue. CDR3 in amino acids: CASSLSAGAGANVLTF. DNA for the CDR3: TGTGCCAGCAGTCTCAGTGCAGGGGCTGGGGCCAACGTCCTGACTTTC.